These T cell receptor beta chains were read from a single sample in a study of T cell responses to AZD1222 COVID-19 vaccine. Produced via immunoSEQ multiplex PCR; TCRdb's table is partial and in-frame only. Of 55,000 to 75,000 clones listed, 85% to 90% are singletons. The sequencing used peripheral blood, collected on day 0 of AZD1222 vaccination. These receptors were taken from an adult in good health. Both conserved end residues are part of each CDR3. Each record gives: V gene, J gene, CDR3 protein.

>TRBV7-2|TRBJ2-3
CASSQYTDTQYF
>TRBV5-1|TRBJ2-3
CASSSQLEIRDTQYF
>TRBV5-4|TRBJ2-2
CASSYFASWKRAGELFF
>TRBV25-1|TRBJ2-6
CASSDRTSGANVLTF
>TRBV3-1/TRBV3-2|TRBJ2-2
CASGHLAGELFF
>TRBV4-1|TRBJ2-5
CASSQYPGAGGLQETQYF
>TRBV7-7|TRBJ2-1
CVFEKREKSYNEQFF
>TRBV19|TRBJ1-5
CASSDPGTGVPQPQHF
>TRBV28|TRBJ1-6
CASSLWANDNNSPLHF
>TRBV6-6|TRBJ1-5
CASSYLNSNQPQHF
>TRBV3-1/TRBV3-2|TRBJ1-5
CASSQGRNQPQHF
>TRBV5-1|TRBJ1-1
CASSQGTSEVSTEAFF
>TRBV9|TRBJ2-5
CASSVSQGGQGQETQYF
>TRBV5-1|TRBJ2-3
CASRNPGADTQYF
>TRBV7-2|TRBJ2-3
CASSFLDTQYF
>TRBV6-5|TRBJ2-1
CASSYREDNEQFF
>TRBV6-5|TRBJ2-7
CASLWGQGSYEQYF
>TRBV5-1|TRBJ1-1
CASSLERGRNTEAFF
>TRBV11-2|TRBJ1-1
CASSLFGTEAFF
>TRBV24-1|TRBJ2-7
CATSGGYSYEQYF
>TRBV27|TRBJ2-3
CASRVSGTTTDTQYF
>TRBV28|TRBJ1-5
CASSLPYAGFEPQHF
>TRBV19|TRBJ1-1
CASSIARNTEAFF
>TRBV5-1|TRBJ2-1
CASGRGAGLVYNEQFF
>TRBV3-1/TRBV3-2|TRBJ1-2
CASSQDEAYTF
>TRBV5-4|TRBJ2-1
CASSSKGLGGEQFF
>TRBV6-5|TRBJ1-1
CASRRPYAEAFF
>TRBV15|TRBJ2-3
CATSSSGRATDTQYF
>TRBV29-1|TRBJ2-3
CSVARVGEDTQYF
>TRBV10-2|TRBJ2-3
CASSEAVSGTDTQYF
>TRBV27|TRBJ1-1
CASSPRGVNTEAFF
>TRBV10-3|TRBJ2-7
CAIARSGTSEYEQYF
>TRBV6-2/TRBV6-3|TRBJ2-7
CASSTSGTGVYEQYF
>TRBV3-1/TRBV3-2|TRBJ2-7
CASSQILAGGPGEQYF
>TRBV5-1|TRBJ1-3
CASSPRGGSGNTIYF
>TRBV5-4|TRBJ2-7
CASSLGRTDEQYF
>TRBV7-9|TRBJ2-2
CASSSTSGSLTGELFF
>TRBV4-1|TRBJ2-1
CASSPLPTSGTDNEQFF
>TRBV19|TRBJ1-2
CASSIGQLYGYTF
>TRBV30|TRBJ1-6
CAWSNGWGNSPLHF
>TRBV6-5|TRBJ2-4
CASSDSGLAKNIQYF
>TRBV19|TRBJ2-7
CASSIAGGVYEQYF
>TRBV10-1|TRBJ2-2
CASSESGRDTGELFF
>TRBV7-3|TRBJ2-5
CASSSGRHQETQYF
>TRBV5-1|TRBJ2-3
CASSRNRGAGTDTQYF